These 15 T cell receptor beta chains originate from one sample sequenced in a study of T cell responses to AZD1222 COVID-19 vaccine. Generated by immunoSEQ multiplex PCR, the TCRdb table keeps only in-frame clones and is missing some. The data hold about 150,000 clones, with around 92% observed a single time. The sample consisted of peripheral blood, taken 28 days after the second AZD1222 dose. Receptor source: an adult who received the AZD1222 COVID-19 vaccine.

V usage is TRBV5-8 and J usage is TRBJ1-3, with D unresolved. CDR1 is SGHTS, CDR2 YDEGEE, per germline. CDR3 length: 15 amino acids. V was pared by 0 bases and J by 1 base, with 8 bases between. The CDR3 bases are TGTGCCAGCAGCTTGGGCGACATGTCTGGAAACACCATATATTTT. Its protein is CASSLGDMSGNTIYF.

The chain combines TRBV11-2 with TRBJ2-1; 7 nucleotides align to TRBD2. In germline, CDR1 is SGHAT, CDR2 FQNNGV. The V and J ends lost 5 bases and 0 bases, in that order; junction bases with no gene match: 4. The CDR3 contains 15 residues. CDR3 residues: CASSLGGSSYNEQFF. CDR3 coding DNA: TGTGCCAGCAGCCTAGGCGGGAGCTCCTACAATGAGCAGTTCTTC.

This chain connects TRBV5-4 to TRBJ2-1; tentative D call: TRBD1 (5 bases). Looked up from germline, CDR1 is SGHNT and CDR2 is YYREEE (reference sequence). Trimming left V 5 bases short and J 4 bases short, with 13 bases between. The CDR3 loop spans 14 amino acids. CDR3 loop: CASRGATEYNEQFF. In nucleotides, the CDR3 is TGTGCCAGCAGAGGGGCGACAGAATACAATGAGCAGTTCTTC.

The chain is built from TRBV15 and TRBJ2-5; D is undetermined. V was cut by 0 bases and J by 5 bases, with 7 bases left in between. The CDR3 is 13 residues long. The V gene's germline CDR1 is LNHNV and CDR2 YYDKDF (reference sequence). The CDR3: CATSRDPKETQYF. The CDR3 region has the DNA TGTGCCACCAGCAGAGATCCCAAGGAGACCCAGTACTTC.

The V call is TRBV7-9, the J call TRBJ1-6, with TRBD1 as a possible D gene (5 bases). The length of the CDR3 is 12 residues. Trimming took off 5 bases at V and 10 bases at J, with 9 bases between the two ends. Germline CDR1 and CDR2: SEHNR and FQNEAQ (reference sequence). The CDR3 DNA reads TGTGCCAGCAGCCGTGGGGACTCACCCCTCCACTTT. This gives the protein CASSRGDSPLHF.

The CDR3, as DNA: TGTGCCAGCAGCTTAGGCCTGGAGGGTTGGATCGGGGAGCTGTTTTTT. Translated: CASSLGLEGWIGELFF. The chain couples TRBV7-2 to TRBJ2-2; perhaps TRBD2 as D (6 bases). Germline V lookup: CDR1 SGHTA, CDR2 FQGNSA. The CDR3 is 16 residues long. V was trimmed by 1 base and J by 7 bases, leaving 16 bases between them.

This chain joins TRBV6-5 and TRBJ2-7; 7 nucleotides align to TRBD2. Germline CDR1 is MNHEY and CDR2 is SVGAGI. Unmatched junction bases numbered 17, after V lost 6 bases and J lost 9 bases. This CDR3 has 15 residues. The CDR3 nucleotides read TGTGCCAGCAGCGATAAAGTGGGACTACTAAAATGGCAGTACTTC. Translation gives CASSDKVGLLKWQYF.

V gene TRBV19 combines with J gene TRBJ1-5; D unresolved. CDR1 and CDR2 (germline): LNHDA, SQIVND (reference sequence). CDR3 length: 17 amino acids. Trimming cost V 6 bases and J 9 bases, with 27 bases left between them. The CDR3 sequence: CASRRYGQQSGNWPQHF. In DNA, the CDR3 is TGTGCCAGTAGGAGATACGGGCAGCAATCAGGAAATTGGCCCCAGCATTTT.

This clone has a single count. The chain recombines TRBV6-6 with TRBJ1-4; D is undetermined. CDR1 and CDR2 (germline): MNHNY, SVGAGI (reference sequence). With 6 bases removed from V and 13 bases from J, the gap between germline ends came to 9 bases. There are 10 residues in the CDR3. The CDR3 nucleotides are TGTGCCAGCAGGAACACAAGACTGTTTTTT. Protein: CASRNTRLFF.

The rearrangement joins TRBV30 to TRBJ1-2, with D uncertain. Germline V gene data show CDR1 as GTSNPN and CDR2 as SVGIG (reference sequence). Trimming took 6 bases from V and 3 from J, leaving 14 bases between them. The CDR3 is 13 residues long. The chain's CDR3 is CACPGRTHYGYTF. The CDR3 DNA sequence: TGTGCCTGCCCCGGGCGGACCCACTATGGCTACACCTTC.

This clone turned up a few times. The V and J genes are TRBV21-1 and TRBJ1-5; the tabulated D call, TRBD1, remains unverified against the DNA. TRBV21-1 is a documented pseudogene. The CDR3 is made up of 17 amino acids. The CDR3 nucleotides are TGTGCCAGCAGCTGGGACAGGCGACTTTATAGCAATCAGCCCCAGCATTTT. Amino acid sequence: CASSWDRRLYSNQPQHF.

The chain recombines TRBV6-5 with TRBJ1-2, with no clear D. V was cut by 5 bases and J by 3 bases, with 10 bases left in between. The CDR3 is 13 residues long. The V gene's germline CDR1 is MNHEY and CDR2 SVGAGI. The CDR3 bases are TGTGCCAGCAGTACCGCGAGACACTATGGCTACACCTTC. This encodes CASSTARHYGYTF.

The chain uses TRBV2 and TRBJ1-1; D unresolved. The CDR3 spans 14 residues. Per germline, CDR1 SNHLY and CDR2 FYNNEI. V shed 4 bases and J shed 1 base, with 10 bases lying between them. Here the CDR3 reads CASSVEEGNTEAFF. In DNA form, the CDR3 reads TGTGCCAGCAGTGTGGAGGAGGGGAACACTGAAGCTTTCTTT.

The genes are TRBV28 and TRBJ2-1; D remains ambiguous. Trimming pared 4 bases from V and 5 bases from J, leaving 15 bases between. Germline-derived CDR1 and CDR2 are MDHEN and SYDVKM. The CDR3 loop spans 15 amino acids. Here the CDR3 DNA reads TGTGCCAGCAGTTACGGACCCCAGAGACACAATGAGCAGTTCTTC. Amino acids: CASSYGPQRHNEQFF.

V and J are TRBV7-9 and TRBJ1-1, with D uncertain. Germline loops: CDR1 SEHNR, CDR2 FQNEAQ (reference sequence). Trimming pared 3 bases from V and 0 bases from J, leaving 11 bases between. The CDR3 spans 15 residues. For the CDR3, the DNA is TGTGCCAGCAGCTTTCATAGCAACATGAACACTGAAGCTTTCTTT. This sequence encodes CASSFHSNMNTEAFF. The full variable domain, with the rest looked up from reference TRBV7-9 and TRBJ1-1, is DTGVSQNPRHKITKRGQNVTFRCDPISEHNRLYWYRQTLGQGPEFLTYFQNEAQLEKSRLLSDRFSAERPKGSFSTLEIQRTEQGDSAMYLCASSFHSNMNTEAFFGQGTRLTVV.